This TCR beta chain appears in the sequencing data of a study of cytomegalovirus exposure and HLA in healthy donors. Overall study findings and caveats: Earlier analysis looked at TCR beta V segments, and most were productive about 87% or about 30% of the time.

Of note for this clone: Its antigen is unknown.

Primers for the PCR totalled 60 Vbeta and 13 Jbeta. Sequenced by immunoSEQ multiplex PCR; TCRdb stores in-frame clones only, minus some. This sample has 150,000 to 200,000 clones; approximately 80% occur once, and the top ten carry roughly 14%. The germline V gene encodes CDR1 SEHNR and CDR2 FQNEAQ (reference sequence). The CDR3 runs to 15 residues. The sequence was collected from a woman in her 40s in good health and CMV-seronegative. V is TRBV7-9 and J is TRBJ2-5, with TRBD2 matching 8 bases. The end of the DNA aligns better with TRBJ2-7, so the J call may be wrong. Sequenced material: PBMCs. DNA of the CDR3: TGTGCCAGCAGCTTTCGGGGGACTAGGGCCTACGAGCAGTACTTC. Translating gives CASSFRGTRAYEQYF.